The rows below give T cell receptor beta chains drawn from one sample of a study of blood T cell repertoires in COVID-19. Only in-frame clones appear in the TCRdb table, and some are missing; sequencing was by immunoSEQ multiplex PCR. Of a few hundred thousand clones in the sample, roughly 80% were seen once. What was sequenced was peripheral blood. These receptors all come from a human donor in a cohort sampled during active COVID-19. CDR3s include the opening cysteine and the closing phenylalanine or tryptophan. D genes are given only for firm matches. Size tells how often a clone was seen (once, few, many) or the class of an expanded clone, and some rows leave it out.

cdr3_length: 14; d_call: TRBD1; j_call: TRBJ1-1; clone_size: .; v_call: TRBV28; cdr3_nt: TGTGCCAGCAGGCAACAGGGGAAGAACACTGAAGCTTTCTTT; cdr3_aa: CASRQQGKNTEAFF
cdr3_length: 17; d_call: .; j_call: TRBJ2-7; clone_size: once; v_call: TRBV7-2; cdr3_nt: TGTGCCAGCAGCTGGAGGGAGGCGCGGCCGCCGACCTACGAGCAGTACTTC; cdr3_aa: CASSWREARPPTYEQYF
cdr3_length: 15; d_call: TRBD1; j_call: TRBJ2-7; clone_size: .; v_call: TRBV5-1; cdr3_nt: TGCGCCAGCAGCTTGGTTCGGGACAGCTCCTACGAGCAGTACTTC; cdr3_aa: CASSLVRDSSYEQYF
cdr3_length: 16; d_call: TRBD2; j_call: TRBJ2-1; clone_size: once; v_call: TRBV27; cdr3_nt: TGTGCCAGCAGTCCGTTCACTAGCGGGAGGCTCAATGAGCAGTTCTTC; cdr3_aa: CASSPFTSGRLNEQFF
cdr3_length: 13; d_call: TRBD1; j_call: TRBJ1-5; clone_size: .; v_call: TRBV12-3/TRBV12-4; cdr3_nt: TGTGCCAGCAGAGGGACAGGGGATCAGCCCCAGCATTTT; cdr3_aa: CASRGTGDQPQHF
cdr3_length: 17; d_call: .; j_call: TRBJ1-5; clone_size: .; v_call: TRBV18; cdr3_nt: TGTGCCAGCTCCCCCGGGGCCGGGGGGTATAGCAATCAGCCCCAGCATTTT; cdr3_aa: CASSPGAGGYSNQPQHF
cdr3_length: 17; d_call: TRBD1; j_call: TRBJ2-2; clone_size: .; v_call: TRBV28; cdr3_nt: TGTGCCAGCAGTGCATTCAAGGGGGCGCAGGGCACCGGGGAGCTGTTTTTT; cdr3_aa: CASSAFKGAQGTGELFF
cdr3_length: 12; d_call: TRBD1; j_call: TRBJ1-1; clone_size: once; v_call: TRBV29-1; cdr3_nt: TGCAGCGTGACAGGGGGGGGCACTGAAGCTTTCTTT; cdr3_aa: CSVTGGGTEAFF
cdr3_length: 15; d_call: .; j_call: TRBJ1-4; clone_size: .; v_call: TRBV19; cdr3_nt: TGTGCCAGTAGTACCAAACAGATGAGAAATGAAAAACTGTTTTTT; cdr3_aa: CASSTKQMRNEKLFF
cdr3_length: 13; d_call: .; j_call: TRBJ1-1; clone_size: .; v_call: TRBV29-1; cdr3_nt: TGCAGCTCCTCCATGGGGGGAGTCACTGAAGCTTTCTTT; cdr3_aa: CSSSMGGVTEAFF
cdr3_length: 18; d_call: TRBD2; j_call: TRBJ2-6; clone_size: .; v_call: TRBV10-3; cdr3_nt: TGTGCCATCAGAGGGACTAGCGGGAGCACCTCTGGGGCCAACGTCCTGACTTTC; cdr3_aa: CAIRGTSGSTSGANVLTF
cdr3_length: 17; d_call: TRBD2; j_call: TRBJ2-3; clone_size: .; v_call: TRBV5-6; cdr3_nt: TGTGCCAGCAGCTGGGACCTGGGACTAGGGAAAACAGATACGCAGTATTTT; cdr3_aa: CASSWDLGLGKTDTQYF
cdr3_length: 13; d_call: .; j_call: TRBJ1-5; clone_size: .; v_call: TRBV19; cdr3_nt: TGTGCCAGTAGTATTCGACAAGATCAGCCCCAGCATTTT; cdr3_aa: CASSIRQDQPQHF
cdr3_length: 13; d_call: .; j_call: TRBJ1-1; clone_size: .; v_call: TRBV30; cdr3_nt: TGTGCCTGGAGTCCGGGGTACAACACTGAAGCTTTCTTT; cdr3_aa: CAWSPGYNTEAFF
cdr3_length: 18; d_call: TRBD2; j_call: TRBJ2-1; clone_size: .; v_call: TRBV4-3; cdr3_nt: TGCGCCAGCAGCCAAGAACCTAGCGGGGTGGGCTCCTACAATGAGCAGTTCTTC; cdr3_aa: CASSQEPSGVGSYNEQFF
cdr3_length: 14; d_call: TRBD2; j_call: TRBJ2-7; clone_size: .; v_call: TRBV20-1; cdr3_nt: TGCAGTGCTAGTCGTCTAGCGGGAATCTACGAGCAGTACTTC; cdr3_aa: CSASRLAGIYEQYF
cdr3_length: 16; d_call: .; j_call: TRBJ2-2; clone_size: .; v_call: TRBV18; cdr3_nt: TGTGCCAGCTCATCCGGAGTCCCCTCGAACACCGGGGAGCTGTTTTTT; cdr3_aa: CASSSGVPSNTGELFF
cdr3_length: 13; d_call: .; j_call: TRBJ2-3; clone_size: .; v_call: TRBV5-1; cdr3_nt: TGCGCCAGCAGCCCTAGAACCACAGATACGCAGTATTTT; cdr3_aa: CASSPRTTDTQYF
cdr3_length: 14; d_call: .; j_call: TRBJ2-7; clone_size: few; v_call: TRBV18; cdr3_nt: TGTGCCAGCTCACCAGGGGCTTTCTCCTACGAGCAGTACTTC; cdr3_aa: CASSPGAFSYEQYF
cdr3_length: 14; d_call: .; j_call: TRBJ1-2; clone_size: once; v_call: TRBV12-5; cdr3_nt: TGTGCTAGTGGTACAAGCGGGGGCAACTATGGCTACACCTTC; cdr3_aa: CASGTSGGNYGYTF
cdr3_length: 11; d_call: .; j_call: TRBJ2-3; clone_size: .; v_call: TRBV2; cdr3_nt: TGTGCCGTCACAGAGACAGATACGCAGTATTTT; cdr3_aa: CAVTETDTQYF
cdr3_length: 15; d_call: TRBD2; j_call: TRBJ2-7; clone_size: .; v_call: TRBV5-1; cdr3_nt: TGCGCCAGCAGCCGGGGGACTAGCGAGTCCTACGAGCAGTACTTC; cdr3_aa: CASSRGTSESYEQYF
cdr3_length: 16; d_call: TRBD2; j_call: TRBJ2-3; clone_size: .; v_call: TRBV4-2; cdr3_nt: TGTGCCAGCAGCCAAGGTACTAGCGGGAGTGGAGATACGCAGTATTTT; cdr3_aa: CASSQGTSGSGDTQYF
cdr3_length: 14; d_call: .; j_call: TRBJ1-1; clone_size: .; v_call: TRBV6-1; cdr3_nt: TGTGCCAGCAGTGAGTTGGTCACGGGCACTGAAGCTTTCTTT; cdr3_aa: CASSELVTGTEAFF
cdr3_length: 14; d_call: .; j_call: TRBJ1-5; clone_size: few; v_call: TRBV6-6; cdr3_nt: TGTGCCAGCAGTTACTCCCGGGGCAATCAGCCCCAGCATTTT; cdr3_aa: CASSYSRGNQPQHF
cdr3_length: 17; d_call: .; j_call: TRBJ2-3; clone_size: .; v_call: TRBV19; cdr3_nt: TGTGCCAGTAGTGGGGGGAATGGGCGGAAACACACAGATACGCAGTATTTT; cdr3_aa: CASSGGNGRKHTDTQYF
cdr3_length: 16; d_call: TRBD2; j_call: TRBJ2-3; clone_size: .; v_call: TRBV5-1; cdr3_nt: TGCGCCAGCAGCTCCCGACTAGCGGGTTTCACAGATACGCAGTATTTT; cdr3_aa: CASSSRLAGFTDTQYF
cdr3_length: 14; d_call: .; j_call: TRBJ2-7; clone_size: .; v_call: TRBV6-2/TRBV6-3; cdr3_nt: TGTGCCAGCAGTTATTCCGGGAGATCGGGTGAGCAGTACTTC; cdr3_aa: CASSYSGRSGEQYF
cdr3_length: 15; d_call: .; j_call: TRBJ1-3; clone_size: .; v_call: TRBV24-1; cdr3_nt: TGTGCCACCTCCGGGGGGCCGAACTCTGGAAACACCATATATTTT; cdr3_aa: CATSGGPNSGNTIYF
cdr3_length: 15; d_call: TRBD1; j_call: TRBJ2-7; clone_size: .; v_call: TRBV6-2/TRBV6-3; cdr3_nt: TGTGCCAGCAGTCACGGACAGGGCCGAGGCTACGAGCAGTACTTC; cdr3_aa: CASSHGQGRGYEQYF
cdr3_length: 13; d_call: TRBD1; j_call: TRBJ1-1; clone_size: .; v_call: TRBV7-8; cdr3_nt: TGTGCCAGCAGCTTTGACAGGGACACTGAAGCTTTCTTT; cdr3_aa: CASSFDRDTEAFF
cdr3_length: 13; d_call: TRBD1; j_call: TRBJ1-1; clone_size: .; v_call: TRBV6-2/TRBV6-3; cdr3_nt: TGTGCCAGCAGTTGGACAGGGAACACTGAAGCTTTCTTT; cdr3_aa: CASSWTGNTEAFF
cdr3_length: 14; d_call: TRBD1; j_call: TRBJ2-7; clone_size: .; v_call: TRBV18; cdr3_nt: TGTGCCAGCTCCCGGGAGACAGGGGATGTCGAGCAGTACTTC; cdr3_aa: CASSRETGDVEQYF
cdr3_length: 16; d_call: .; j_call: TRBJ1-3; clone_size: few; v_call: TRBV7-9; cdr3_nt: TGTGCCAGCAGCTTAGTAGTCCTGTTCACTGGAAACACCATATATTTT; cdr3_aa: CASSLVVLFTGNTIYF
cdr3_length: 13; d_call: .; j_call: TRBJ1-2; clone_size: .; v_call: TRBV5-5; cdr3_nt: TGTGCCAGCAGCTTGTCCGGGGGAGAGGGCTACACCTTC; cdr3_aa: CASSLSGGEGYTF
cdr3_length: 13; d_call: .; j_call: TRBJ2-5; clone_size: .; v_call: TRBV2; cdr3_nt: TGTGCCAGCATTCGGGCGGGAAAAGAGACCCAGTACTTC; cdr3_aa: CASIRAGKETQYF
cdr3_length: 13; d_call: .; j_call: TRBJ2-7; clone_size: .; v_call: TRBV28; cdr3_nt: TGTGCCAGCCGGGCCGGGGGTGGCTACGAGCAGTACTTC; cdr3_aa: CASRAGGGYEQYF
cdr3_length: 14; d_call: .; j_call: TRBJ2-6; clone_size: few; v_call: TRBV4-3; cdr3_nt: TGCGCCAGCAGCCTCCTGAGGGGGGCCAACGTCCTGACTTTC; cdr3_aa: CASSLLRGANVLTF
cdr3_length: 14; d_call: .; j_call: TRBJ1-1; clone_size: .; v_call: TRBV10-3; cdr3_nt: TGTGCCATCAGTGTAGGCAGGGGGAACACTGAAGCTTTCTTT; cdr3_aa: CAISVGRGNTEAFF
cdr3_length: 15; d_call: TRBD1; j_call: TRBJ2-7; clone_size: .; v_call: TRBV7-8; cdr3_nt: TGTGCCAGCAGCTCAACCCCGGGACAGGGGTACGAGCAGTACTTC; cdr3_aa: CASSSTPGQGYEQYF
cdr3_length: 13; d_call: TRBD2; j_call: TRBJ2-7; clone_size: .; v_call: TRBV9; cdr3_nt: TGTGCCAGCAGCGCGGGACTAGAATACGAGCAGTACTTC; cdr3_aa: CASSAGLEYEQYF
cdr3_length: 13; d_call: .; j_call: TRBJ1-1; clone_size: .; v_call: TRBV6-2/TRBV6-3; cdr3_nt: TGTGCCAGCAGTTACCGCTACAGCACTGAAGCTTTCTTT; cdr3_aa: CASSYRYSTEAFF
cdr3_length: 13; d_call: .; j_call: TRBJ1-1; clone_size: .; v_call: TRBV18; cdr3_nt: TGTGCCAGCTCACCGACAGTCTCCACTGAAGCTTTCTTT; cdr3_aa: CASSPTVSTEAFF
cdr3_length: 13; d_call: TRBD1; j_call: TRBJ1-1; clone_size: .; v_call: TRBV7-2; cdr3_nt: TGTGCCAGCAGCTATGGGACAGCACTTGAAGCTTTCTTT; cdr3_aa: CASSYGTALEAFF
cdr3_length: 14; d_call: .; j_call: TRBJ2-1; clone_size: .; v_call: TRBV18; cdr3_nt: TGTGCCAGCTCACCACGAGACTACGCCAATGAGCAGTTCTTC; cdr3_aa: CASSPRDYANEQFF
cdr3_length: 13; d_call: .; j_call: TRBJ1-5; clone_size: .; v_call: TRBV5-1; cdr3_nt: TGCGCCAGCAGCTTGGCCATGAATCAGCCCCAGCATTTT; cdr3_aa: CASSLAMNQPQHF
cdr3_length: 15; d_call: TRBD2; j_call: TRBJ2-7; clone_size: .; v_call: TRBV18; cdr3_nt: TGTGCCAGCTCACCGAAACTAGCGGGAGAGTACGAGCAGTACTTC; cdr3_aa: CASSPKLAGEYEQYF
cdr3_length: 15; d_call: TRBD1; j_call: TRBJ1-6; clone_size: many; v_call: TRBV28; cdr3_nt: TGTGCCAGCAGTCCGACCCGGGACAGGGGTACACCCCTCCACTTT; cdr3_aa: CASSPTRDRGTPLHF
cdr3_length: 13; d_call: .; j_call: TRBJ1-2; clone_size: .; v_call: TRBV10-3; cdr3_nt: TGTGCCACCGGTTCGGGGGGTAACTATGGCTACACCTTC; cdr3_aa: CATGSGGNYGYTF
cdr3_length: 15; d_call: TRBD1; j_call: TRBJ2-7; clone_size: .; v_call: TRBV28; cdr3_nt: TGTGCCAGCAGTCCCCGACAGGGCACCCCCTACGAGCAGTACTTC; cdr3_aa: CASSPRQGTPYEQYF
cdr3_length: 15; d_call: TRBD1; j_call: TRBJ2-7; clone_size: once; v_call: TRBV4-2; cdr3_nt: TGTGCCAGCAGCCAAGGGGGACAGGGAGGCCACGAGCAGTACTTC; cdr3_aa: CASSQGGQGGHEQYF
cdr3_length: 13; d_call: .; j_call: TRBJ1-2; clone_size: few; v_call: TRBV27; cdr3_nt: TGTGCCAGCAGTTTAGCTGGAGACTATGGCTACACCTTC; cdr3_aa: CASSLAGDYGYTF